This T cell receptor (beta chain) was identified during a study of glioma-infiltrating T cells. Study outcomes and limitations: Shared blood CDR3 signature motifs marked patients with low tissue-blood divergence.

Using RNA template, CDR3s of TCR alpha and beta were amplified with iRepertoire arm-PCR. One-step reverse transcription and amplification started from approximately 100-400 ng of tissue mRNA or PBMC total RNA. TCRdb analysed the multiplex PCR reads with MiXCR anew, one entry per CDR3 protein. The sample lists about 380,000 distinct CDR3 sequences, 41% seen once, with approximately 12% in the top ten. Concerning this clonotype: The antigen is not known.

The specimen was glioma tissue, nonneoplastic brain tissue, or PBMCs (not recorded which). The TCR comes from a human donor with low-grade glioma or glioblastoma, undergoing nonglioma brain surgery, or in good health (not recorded which).

The CDR3 protein is CASSPDLKINRGAGYEQYF. The CDR3 DNA is TGTGCCAGCAGTCCTGACCTCAAGATAAACAGGGGCGCGGGCTACGAGCAGTACTTC. The chain couples TRBV28 to TRBJ2-7, with TRBD1 matching 7 bases. CDR1 is MDHEN, CDR2 SYDVKM, per germline. This CDR3 contains 19 residues. With 5 bases clipped from V and 3 bases from J, the junction kept 22 bases outside the gene matches. Using reference TRBV28 and TRBJ2-7 for the parts outside the CDR3, the full variable domain is DVKVTQSSRYLVKRTGEKVFLECVQDMDHENMFWYRQDPGLGLRLIYFSYDVKMKEKGDIPEGYSVSREKKERFSLILESASTNQTSMYLCASSPDLKINRGAGYEQYFGPGTRLTVT.